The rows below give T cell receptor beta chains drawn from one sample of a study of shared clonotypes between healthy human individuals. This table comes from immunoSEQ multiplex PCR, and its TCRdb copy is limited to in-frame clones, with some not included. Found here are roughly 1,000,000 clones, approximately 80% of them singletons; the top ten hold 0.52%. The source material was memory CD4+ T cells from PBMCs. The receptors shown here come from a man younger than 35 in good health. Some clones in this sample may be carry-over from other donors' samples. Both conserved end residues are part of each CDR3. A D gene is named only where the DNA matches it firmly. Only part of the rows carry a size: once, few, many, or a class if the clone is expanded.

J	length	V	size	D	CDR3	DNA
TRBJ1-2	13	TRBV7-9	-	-	CASSLGGNYGYTF	TGTGCCAGCAGCTTAGGGGGAAACTATGGCTACACCTTC
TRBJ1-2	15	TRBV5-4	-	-	CASSPHGQGLYGYTF	TGTGCCAGCAGTCCTCACGGGCAGGGTTTATATGGCTACACCTTC
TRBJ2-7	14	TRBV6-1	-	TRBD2	CASSFLAGASEQYF	TGTGCCAGCAGTTTCCTAGCGGGAGCCTCCGAGCAGTACTTC
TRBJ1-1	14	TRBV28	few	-	CASSRRRGRAEAFF	TGTGCCAGCAGTCGACGAAGGGGCAGGGCTGAAGCTTTCTTT
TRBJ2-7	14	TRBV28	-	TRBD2	CASTTGLAGYEQYF	TGTGCCAGCACCACCGGACTAGCAGGATACGAGCAGTACTTC
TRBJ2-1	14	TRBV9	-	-	CASSAHRVRNEQFF	TGTGCCAGCAGCGCACACAGGGTTAGAAATGAGCAGTTCTTC
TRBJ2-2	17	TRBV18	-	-	CASSPGSGRTNTGELFF	TGTGCCAGCTCACCCGGTTCGGGGCGGACGAACACCGGGGAGCTGTTTTTT
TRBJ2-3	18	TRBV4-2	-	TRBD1	CASSPASGTGGSTDTQYF	TGTGCCAGCAGCCCGGCCTCGGGGACAGGGGGATCCACAGATACGCAGTATTTT
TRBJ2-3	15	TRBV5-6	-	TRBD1	CASSRGTGGTDTQYF	TGTGCCAGCAGCCGTGGGACAGGAGGCACAGATACGCAGTATTTT
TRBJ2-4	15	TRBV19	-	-	CASSIGTAAKNIQYF	TGTGCCAGTAGTATAGGGACAGCAGCCAAAAACATTCAGTACTTC
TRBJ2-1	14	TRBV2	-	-	CASRPTRYDNEQFF	TGTGCCAGCAGGCCCACTAGGTATGACAATGAGCAGTTCTTC
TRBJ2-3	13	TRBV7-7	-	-	CASSFTTAATQYF	TGTGCCAGCAGCTTCACGACCGCAGCCACGCAGTATTTT
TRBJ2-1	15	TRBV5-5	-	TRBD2	CASSLIAGGPHEQFF	TGTGCCAGCAGCTTAATAGCGGGAGGGCCGCATGAGCAGTTCTTC
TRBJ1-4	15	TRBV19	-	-	CASSQPSAGNEKLFF	TGTGCCAGTAGTCAACCGAGTGCGGGTAATGAAAAACTGTTTTTT
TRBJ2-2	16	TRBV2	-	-	CASSESYDPMAGELFF	TGTGCCAGCAGTGAAAGTTACGACCCAATGGCCGGGGAGCTGTTTTTT
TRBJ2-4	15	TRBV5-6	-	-	CASSFKGTAKNIQYF	TGTGCCAGCAGCTTCAAGGGCACAGCCAAAAACATTCAGTACTTC
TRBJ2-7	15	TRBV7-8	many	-	CASSLVPGGVYEQYF	TGTGCCAGCAGCTTAGTCCCAGGGGGGGTCTACGAGCAGTACTTC
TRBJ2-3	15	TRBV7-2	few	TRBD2	CASTRAAGDTDTQYF	TGTGCCAGCACGCGGGCGGCGGGAGACACAGATACGCAGTATTTT
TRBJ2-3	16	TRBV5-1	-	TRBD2	CASSLGTSGSTDTQYF	TGCGCCAGCAGCCTTGGGACTAGCGGCAGCACAGATACGCAGTATTTT
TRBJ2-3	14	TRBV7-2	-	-	CASSLTGLVGKQYF	TGTGCCAGCAGCTTGACTGGCCTGGTCGGCAAGCAGTATTTT
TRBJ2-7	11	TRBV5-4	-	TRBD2	CATGGLGEQYF	TGTGCCACGGGGGGGCTCGGCGAGCAGTACTTC
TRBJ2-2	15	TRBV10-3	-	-	CAISESNTNTGELFF	TGTGCCATCAGTGAGTCGAACACGAACACCGGGGAGCTGTTTTTT
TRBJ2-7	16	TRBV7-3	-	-	CASSPSERAKTYEQYF	TGTGCCAGCAGCCCGTCTGAACGGGCCAAAACCTACGAGCAGTACTTC
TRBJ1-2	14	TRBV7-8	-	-	CASSSLQGSVGYTF	TGTGCCAGCAGCTCCCTACAGGGATCAGTTGGCTACACCTTC
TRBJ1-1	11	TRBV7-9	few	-	CASSLSAGAFF	TGTGCCAGCAGCTTGAGCGCAGGAGCTTTCTTT
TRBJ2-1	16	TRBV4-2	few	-	CASSQDAIGSYNEQFF	TGTGCCAGCAGCCAAGATGCAATTGGCTCCTACAATGAGCAGTTCTTC
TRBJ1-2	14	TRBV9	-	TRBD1	CASSPRGTGGGYTF	TGTGCCAGCAGCCCTAGAGGGACAGGGGGTGGCTACACCTTC
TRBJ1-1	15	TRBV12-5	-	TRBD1	CASGTGQGGVKEAFF	TGTGCTAGTGGCACTGGACAGGGTGGGGTAAAAGAAGCTTTCTTT